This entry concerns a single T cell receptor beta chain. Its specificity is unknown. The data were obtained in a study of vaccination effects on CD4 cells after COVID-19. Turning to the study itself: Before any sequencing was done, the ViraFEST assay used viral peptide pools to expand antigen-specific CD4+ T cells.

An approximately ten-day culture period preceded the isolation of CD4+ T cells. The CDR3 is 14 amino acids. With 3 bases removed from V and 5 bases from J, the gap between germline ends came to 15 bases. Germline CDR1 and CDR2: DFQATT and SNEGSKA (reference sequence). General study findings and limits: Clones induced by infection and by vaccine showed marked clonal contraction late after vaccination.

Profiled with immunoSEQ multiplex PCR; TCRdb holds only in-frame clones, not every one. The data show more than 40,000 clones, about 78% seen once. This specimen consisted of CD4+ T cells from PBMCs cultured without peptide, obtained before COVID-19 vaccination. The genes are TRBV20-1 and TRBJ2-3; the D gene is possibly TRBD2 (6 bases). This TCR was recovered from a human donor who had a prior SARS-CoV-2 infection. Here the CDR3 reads CSASTIRERDTQYF. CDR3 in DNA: TGCAGTGCTAGTACGATCCGGGAGCGAGATACGCAGTATTTT.